Listed here are 26 T cell receptor beta chains from one sample, sequenced in a study of blood T cell repertoires in COVID-19. The repertoire was sequenced with immunoSEQ multiplex PCR; TCRdb's copy has only in-frame clones and lacks some. The sample records about 220,000 clones, approximately 83% being singletons. The specimen was peripheral blood. The receptors stem from a woman aged 25 to 45 who had recovered from COVID-19.

The chain couples TRBV7-8 to TRBJ2-3; 13 bases are a match to TRBD2. V was pared by 1 base and J by 6 bases, with 10 bases of the junction left unmatched. CDR3 length equals 18 residues. Per the germline V gene, CDR1 is SGHVS and CDR2 is FQNEAQ. The CDR3, as DNA: TGTGCCAGCAGCTTAGTACCGACCACGACTAGCGGGGGGGATACGCAGTATTTT. Its translation is CASSLVPTTTSGGDTQYF.

The chain has TRBV13 and TRBJ2-5; D gene unclear. Germline V gene sequence: CDR1 PRHDT, CDR2 FYEKMQ (reference sequence). The CDR3 has 13 residues. The V gene lost 6 bases and the J gene lost 5 bases, with 13 bases spanning the gap. DNA of the CDR3: TGTGCCAGCAGACAAACCCGATATGAGACCCAGTACTTC. Protein: CASRQTRYETQYF.

This sequence joins TRBV7-9 and TRBJ1-1; no firm D call. Trimming stripped 7 bases from V and 1 base from J, with 10 bases between. The CDR3 length is 13 residues. Germline values: CDR1 SEHNR, CDR2 FQNEAQ (reference sequence). Here the CDR3 reads CASTNPGNTEAFF. Written as DNA, the CDR3 is TGTGCCAGCACTAACCCAGGGAACACTGAAGCTTTCTTT.

This clone has just one count. The V gene is TRBV7-2, the J gene TRBJ1-5; TRBD1 is a possible D gene (6 bases). The V and J ends lost 5 bases and 3 bases respectively, with 14 bases between them. Germline V CDR1 and CDR2: SGHTA, FQGNSA. This CDR3 is 15 amino acids long. CDR3 bases: TGTGCCAGCAGCCCGGGAGGGGGACACAATCAGCCCCAGCATTTT. The encoded protein is CASSPGGGHNQPQHF. The full variable domain, with the rest looked up from reference TRBV7-2 and TRBJ1-5, is GAGVSQSPSNKVTEKGKDVELRCDPISGHTALYWYRQSLGQGLEFLIYFQGNSAPDKSGLPSDRFSAERTGGSVSTLTIQRTQQEDSAVYLCASSPGGGHNQPQHFGDGTRLSIL.

This chain uses TRBV5-1 with TRBJ2-3; D ambiguous. Deletions cut 4 bases from V and 6 bases from J, with 9 bases between. Germline V CDR1 and CDR2: SGHRS, YFSETQ. The CDR3 contains 12 residues. The CDR3 DNA sequence: TGCGCCAGCAGCACAGCATGGGATACGCAGTATTTT. Translating gives CASSTAWDTQYF.

This chain links TRBV7-3 with TRBJ2-6; a weak D match, TRBD2 (6 bases). Germline CDR1 SGHTA, CDR2 FQGTGA. Trimming removed 0 bases at V and 2 bases at J, with 8 bases between. The CDR3 extends over 16 amino acids. CDR3 DNA: TGTGCCAGCAGCTTAACCGGAGGGACTGGGGCCAACGTCCTGACTTTC. It encodes CASSLTGGTGANVLTF.

This clone was counted a few times. The chain has TRBV6-2 or TRBV6-3 and TRBJ2-3; 11 bases are a match to TRBD2. V lost 6 bases to trimming and J lost 5 bases; unmatched junction nucleotides: 7. This CDR3 is 15 amino acids long. Per the germline V gene, CDR1 is MNHEY and CDR2 is SVGEGT. The CDR3 nucleotides read TGTGCCAGCAGCCAACTAGCGGGGGTGGTAGATACGCAGTATTTT. Protein sequence: CASSQLAGVVDTQYF.

This chain joins TRBV28 and TRBJ1-5, with D perhaps matching TRBD1 (6 bases). This CDR3 region has 16 residues. The V end was cut by 8 bases, the J end by 3 bases, with 20 bases between. In germline, CDR1 is MDHEN, CDR2 SYDVKM. As DNA, the CDR3 is TGTGCCAGCCATGGGGGGGCCGCGGCTGCCAATCAGCCCCAGCATTTT. Its protein is CASHGGAAAANQPQHF.

The J gene is TRBJ1-2, the V gene TRBV5-6; TRBD1 aligns across 7 bases. Looked up from germline, CDR1 is SGHDT and CDR2 is YYEEEE. The CDR3 spans 15 residues. V lost 0 bases to trimming and J lost 4 bases; unmatched junction nucleotides: 6. CDR3 DNA sequence: TGTGCCAGCAGCTTGGTTGGGACAGATGGCTATGGCTACACCTTC. Residues: CASSLVGTDGYGYTF.

The rearrangement links TRBV6-2 or TRBV6-3 to TRBJ1-2; unclear D gene. This CDR3 comprises 14 residues. Germline V gives CDR1 MNHEY, CDR2 SVGEGT. The V and J ends lost 2 bases and 5 bases respectively, with 12 bases between them. This chain's CDR3 is CASSYALIRYGYTF. Written as DNA, the CDR3 is TGTGCCAGCAGTTACGCACTAATTCGGTATGGCTACACCTTC.

V usage is TRBV3-1 (or the pseudogene TRBV3-2) and J usage is TRBJ2-1; tentative D call: TRBD1 (6 bases). V lost 4 bases and J lost 16, with 23 bases in between. Germline V gives CDR1 LGHDT, CDR2 YNNKEL (reference sequence). The CDR3 consists of 14 residues. The chain's CDR3 is CASSPEGVPWMEFF. The CDR3 DNA follows: TGTGCCAGCAGCCCCGAGGGGGTTCCCTGGATGGAATTCTTC.

V and J are TRBV7-2 and TRBJ2-2, with TRBD2 as a possible D gene (5 bases). The V end lost 4 bases, the J end lost 5 bases, and 8 bases lay between the germline ends. Germline assignment: CDR1 SGHTA and CDR2 FQGNSA. This CDR3 has 13 residues. The CDR3 DNA reads as TGTGCCAGCAGCTCTAGCATGACCGGGGAGCTGTTTTTT. It translates to CASSSSMTGELFF.

The chain employs TRBV6-2 or TRBV6-3 and TRBJ2-7; 8 positions match TRBD1. The germline gives CDR1 MNHEY, CDR2 SVGEGT. The trim removed 1 base at V and 8 bases at J, leaving 19 bases unmatched. This CDR3 spans 18 amino acids. CDR3 amino acids: CASSYYARQGRHSSQQYF. In DNA, the CDR3 is TGTGCCAGCAGTTACTATGCGAGACAGGGGCGACACTCCTCCCAGCAGTACTTC.

The rearrangement joins TRBV5-6 to TRBJ2-7; no definite D call. Trimming removed 3 bases at V and 4 bases at J, with 8 bases between. The germline V gene has CDR1 SGHDT and CDR2 YYEEEE. The CDR3 spans 12 residues. For the CDR3, the DNA is TGTGCCAGCAGCTGGAACAGTTACGAGCAGTACTTC. It translates to CASSWNSYEQYF.

The genes are TRBV2 and TRBJ1-4; D perhaps matches TRBD1 (5 bases). V was shortened by 4 bases and J by 4 bases, with 13 bases between the two germline ends. The CDR3 totals 15 residues. Germline V gene sequence: CDR1 SNHLY, CDR2 FYNNEI. The chain's CDR3 is CASSVAGRNNEKLFF. DNA of the CDR3: TGTGCCAGCAGTGTGGCAGGGCGAAATAATGAAAAACTGTTTTTT.

The chain recombines TRBV9 with TRBJ2-1, with D maybe TRBD1 (6 bases). The CDR3 totals 15 residues. Germline V gene sequence: CDR1 SGDLS, CDR2 YYNGEE. Deletions cut 0 bases from V and 8 bases from J, with 15 bases between. The CDR3 coding sequence is TGTGCCAGCAGCGTAGAGGGACATGATTACGATGAGCAGTTCTTC. This sequence encodes CASSVEGHDYDEQFF.

V and J are TRBV30 and TRBJ2-7, with D tentatively TRBD2 (5 bases). V lost 1 base and J lost 5, with 18 bases in between. Germline V CDR1 and CDR2: GTSNPN, SVGIG (reference sequence). CDR3 length equals 15 residues. The CDR3 sequence is CAWSELERAVHEQYF. CDR3 nucleotides: TGTGCCTGGAGTGAATTAGAGAGAGCGGTCCACGAGCAGTACTTC.

The chain has TRBV10-3 and TRBJ1-2; TRBD1 agrees at 7 bases. CDR1 is ENHRY and CDR2 is SYGVKD in the germline V gene. This CDR3 has 13 residues. The ends lost 6 bases at V and 8 bases at J; junction bases unmatched: 9. In nucleotides, the CDR3 is TGTGCCATCAGCTCCGTGACAGGGTTCGGCTACACCTTC. It translates to CAISSVTGFGYTF.

This clone was seen only once. The V call is TRBV19, the J call TRBJ1-6, with 9 bases identical to TRBD1. CDR1 is LNHDA, CDR2 SQIVND, per germline (reference sequence). CDR3 size: 14 residues. After removal of 8 bases from V and 5 bases from J, the junction contained 4 bases not matched to a gene. DNA for the CDR3: TGTGCCAGTGGACAGGGGCTGGATAATTCACCCCTCCACTTT. It translates to CASGQGLDNSPLHF.

The chain's CDR3 is CASSPRDSSYEQYF. CDR3 bases: TGTGCCAGCAGCCCGCGGGACAGCTCCTACGAGCAGTACTTC. V usage is TRBV3-1 (or the pseudogene TRBV3-2) and J usage is TRBJ2-7; a weak D match, TRBD1 (7 bases). Trimming shortened V by 4 bases and J by 0 bases, and 10 bases separated the two germline ends. Germline V CDR1 and CDR2: LGHDT, YNNKEL (reference sequence). CDR3 length: 14 residues.

The chain couples TRBV5-6 to TRBJ2-1; D uncertain. Trimming removed 4 bases from V and 1 base from J, with 9 bases in between. The CDR3 extends over 14 amino acids. CDR1 is SGHDT, CDR2 YYEEEE, per germline. The CDR3 DNA is TGTGCCAGCAGCCTCTGGCCTTCCTACAATGAGCAGTTCTTC. This translates into CASSLWPSYNEQFF.

This chain uses TRBV3-1 (or the pseudogene TRBV3-2) with TRBJ2-2; a possible D gene is TRBD1 (6 bases). The CDR3 totals 17 residues. Trimming shortened V by 4 bases and J by 1 base, and 16 bases separated the two germline ends. Germline V lookup: CDR1 LGHDT, CDR2 YNNKEL (reference sequence). In nucleotides, the CDR3 is TGTGCCAGCAGCCGAACAGGGATTCGCCTGAACACCGGGGAGCTGTTTTTT. This translates into CASSRTGIRLNTGELFF.

V and J are TRBV27 and TRBJ1-2; TRBD1 aligns across 7 bases. Germline values: CDR1 MNHEY, CDR2 SMNVEV (reference sequence). This CDR3 spans 14 amino acids. V lost 3 bases to trimming and J lost 0 bases; unmatched junction nucleotides: 1. CDR3 residues: CASSLTGTNYGYTF. CDR3 nucleotide sequence: TGTGCCAGCAGTTTGACAGGGACTAACTATGGCTACACCTTC.

This chain joins TRBV7-9 and TRBJ2-2, with D possibly TRBD1 on 5 matching bases. The CDR3 is made up of 16 amino acids. The germline V and J ends were trimmed by 5 bases and 6 bases, with 19 bases remaining between them. Germline loops: CDR1 SEHNR, CDR2 FQNEAQ (reference sequence). CDR3 residues: CASSHVGQAWAGELFF. The DNA for the CDR3 is TGTGCCAGCAGCCACGTGGGGCAGGCATGGGCCGGGGAGCTGTTTTTT. Drawing the rest from reference TRBV7-9 and TRBJ2-2, the complete variable domain is DTGVSQNPRHKITKRGQNVTFRCDPISEHNRLYWYRQTLGQGPEFLTYFQNEAQLEKSRLLSDRFSAERPKGSFSTLEIQRTEQGDSAMYLCASSHVGQAWAGELFFGEGSRLTVL.

J is TRBJ2-7 and V is TRBV18; 7 bases line up with TRBD2. V was clipped by 3 bases and J by 3 bases; unmatched bases: 5. CDR1 is KGHSH and CDR2 is LQKENI in the germline V gene. The CDR3 is 14 residues long. As DNA, the CDR3 is TGTGCCAGCTCACCCCCCCCGGGGGGCTACGAGCAGTACTTC. Translated: CASSPPPGGYEQYF.

The chain joins TRBV30 to TRBJ1-1, with D perhaps TRBD1 (5 bases). This CDR3 is built from 15 residues. The V gene's germline CDR1 is GTSNPN and CDR2 SVGIG (reference sequence). Trimming pared 5 bases from V and 2 bases from J, leaving 18 bases between. DNA of the CDR3: TGTGCCTGGTCCACGGGACTAATCGCAAACACTGAAGCTTTCTTT. Translating it yields CAWSTGLIANTEAFF.